These 15 T cell receptor beta chains came from one sample sequenced in a study of T cells after yellow fever vaccination. MiXCR, applied by TCRdb to the 5' RACE reads, yields one record per CDR3 protein. The table lists some 110,000 distinct CDR3 sequences, about 7% of them singletons, with roughly 2.5% in the top ten. The material was CD4+ T cells sorted from PBMCs, obtained around 45 days after the first yellow fever vaccination. Source of these receptors: a man aged 18 to 29 who received the YFV17D yellow fever vaccine.

This clonotype has at least ten counts. The V gene is TRBV7-9, the J gene TRBJ2-5, with no clear D. The germline CDR1 and CDR2 sequences are SEHNR and FQNEAQ (reference sequence). Trimming shortened V by 5 bases and J by 4 bases, and 8 bases separated the two germline ends. This CDR3 has 12 residues. CDR3 protein: CASSPNRETQYF. The DNA of the CDR3 is TGTGCCAGCAGCCCGAACCGAGAGACCCAGTACTTC.

In its sample, this clonotype was seen many times. The chain recombines TRBV5-1 with TRBJ1-2; possibly TRBD1 for D (5 bases). The CDR3 totals 13 residues. Trimming cost V 4 bases and J 5 bases, with 12 bases left between them. Germline V gene data show CDR1 as SGHRS and CDR2 as YFSETQ. The DNA of the CDR3 is TGCGCCAGCAGCGCCGGGACTTCTTATGGCTACACCTTC. Encoded protein: CASSAGTSYGYTF. The whole variable domain, remainder taken from reference TRBV5-1 and TRBJ1-2, is KAGVTQTPRYLIKTRGQQVTLSCSPISGHRSVSWYQQTPGQGLQFLFEYFSETQRNKGNFPGRFSGRQFSNSRSEMNVSTLELGDSALYLCASSAGTSYGYTFGSGTRLTVV.

This clonotype was picked up many times. The chain uses TRBV12-3 or TRBV12-4 and TRBJ1-2, with 9 bases that match TRBD1. The CDR3 has 14 residues. Losses at the gene ends were 6 bases for V and 4 bases for J; bases not matched to a gene: 6. This chain's CDR3 is CASSPDRGSYGYTF. The CDR3 region has the DNA TGTGCCAGCAGCCCGGACAGGGGAAGCTATGGCTACACCTTC.

This clonotype was observed many times. The V gene is TRBV12-3 or TRBV12-4, the J gene TRBJ1-6; D ambiguous. The CDR3 contains 14 residues. Trimming left V 7 bases short and J 0 bases short, with 7 bases between. The CDR3 protein is CASKWSSYNSPLHF. The DNA of the CDR3 is TGTGCCAGCAAATGGAGCTCCTATAATTCACCCCTCCACTTT.

The sample holds many counts of this clonotype. The rearrangement links TRBV12-3 or TRBV12-4 to TRBJ1-2; 8 nucleotides line up with TRBD1. CDR3 length: 13 residues. The V gene end was trimmed by 5 bases and the J gene end by 8 bases; junction bases not matched to a gene: 7. Here the CDR3 reads CASSARTGSGYTF. As DNA, the CDR3 is TGTGCCAGCAGTGCCCGGACAGGGAGCGGCTACACCTTC.

This clonotype occurred many times. The chain combines TRBV3-1 with TRBJ1-3; D ambiguous. Germline assignment: CDR1 LGHDT and CDR2 YNNKEL (reference sequence). The CDR3 spans 14 residues. V was cut by 3 bases and J by 2 bases, with 8 bases left in between. The CDR3 protein is CASSHLTAGNTIYF. The CDR3 DNA follows: TGTGCCAGCAGCCACTTGACGGCTGGAAACACCATATATTTT.

This clonotype was picked up many times. The chain combines TRBV20-1 with TRBJ2-1; the D is unclear. Trimming shortened V by 8 bases and J by 6 bases, and 2 bases separated the two germline ends. The CDR3 is 8 residues long. Germline V CDR1 and CDR2: DFQATT, SNEGSKA (reference sequence). This CDR3 is CSFNEQFF. CDR3 sequence (DNA): TGCAGTTTCAATGAGCAGTTCTTC.

Ten or more counts support this clonotype. This rearrangement joins TRBV2 to TRBJ1-6; TRBD1 matches 7 bases. The CDR3 runs 14 residues. Germline CDR1 is SNHLY and CDR2 is FYNNEI. After removal of 11 bases from V and 4 bases from J, the junction contained 8 bases not matched to a gene. Written as DNA, the CDR3 is TGTGCCGCAGCCTACAGGGGTTATAATTCACCCCTCCACTTT. Translating it yields CAAAYRGYNSPLHF.

The genes are TRBV6-2 or TRBV6-3 and TRBJ1-1; 11 bases fit TRBD1. CDR1 MNHEY and CDR2 SVGEGT come from the germline V gene. After removal of 7 bases from V and 5 bases from J, the junction contained 15 bases not matched to a gene. The CDR3 totals 17 residues. As DNA, the CDR3 is TGTGCCAGCATTAAAGCCGGGACAGGGGGTTATAGAACTGAAGCTTTCTTT. Protein: CASIKAGTGGYRTEAFF.

This clonotype turned up a few times. The rearrangement joins TRBV5-4 to TRBJ1-1; no reliable D call. CDR1 is SGHNT and CDR2 is YYREEE in the germline V gene (reference sequence). The V gene lost 2 bases and the J gene lost 3 bases, with 8 bases spanning the gap. This CDR3 comprises 13 residues. DNA for the CDR3: TGTGCCAGCAGCTTTTCGAGGGACACTGAAGCTTTCTTT. Its protein product is CASSFSRDTEAFF.

This clonotype was counted ten times or more. The rearrangement links TRBV5-1 to TRBJ2-2, with 7 bases fitting TRBD1. The germline CDR1 and CDR2 sequences are SGHRS and YFSETQ. The length of the CDR3 is 15 residues. The J segment lost 0 bases and the V segment lost 2 bases, leaving 1 base of the junction unmatched. CDR3 sequence: CASSFTGANTGELFF. DNA of the CDR3: TGCGCCAGCAGCTTTACAGGGGCGAACACCGGGGAGCTGTTTTTT.

The J gene is TRBJ2-5, the V gene TRBV7-9, with 8 bases that match TRBD2. V shed 7 bases and J 2 bases; nucleotides not matched to a gene: 6. The V gene's germline CDR1 is SEHNR and CDR2 FQNEAQ (reference sequence). The CDR3 loop spans 14 amino acids. The CDR3 nucleotides read TGTGCCAGCACCGGGGGGGCAGGACAAGAGACCCAGTACTTC. Amino acid sequence: CASTGGAGQETQYF.

There are a few counts of this clonotype. The chain is built from TRBV11-1 and TRBJ2-1; D may match TRBD1 or TRBD2 (5 bases each). CDR1 and CDR2 (germline): SGHAT, FQDESV (reference sequence). There are 13 residues in the CDR3. With 6 bases removed from V and 5 bases from J, the gap between germline ends came to 11 bases. The CDR3 coding sequence is TGTGCCAGCAGTTGGGACGGTGACAATGAGCAGTTCTTC. The encoded protein is CASSWDGDNEQFF.

This clonotype was seen more than once but under ten times. The chain has TRBV18 and TRBJ1-1; TRBD1 matches 8 bases. The CDR3 contains 14 residues. CDR1 and CDR2 (germline): KGHSH, LQKENI. V was clipped by 6 bases and J by 11 bases; unmatched bases: 14. The CDR3, as DNA: TGTGCCAGCTCGCCCCCGACAGGGGTGACGGAGGCTTTCTTT. As protein: CASSPPTGVTEAFF.

For the CDR3, the DNA is TGTGCCAGCAGTCTCAGCGGGGGGGGGGATGAGCAGTTCTTC. Amino acids: CASSLSGGGDEQFF. The J gene is TRBJ2-1, the V gene TRBV12-3 or TRBV12-4; 10 nucleotides align to TRBD2. V lost 5 bases and J lost 8; bases outside the gene matches: 6. CDR3 size: 14 residues.